This T cell receptor (beta chain) was retrieved from a study of blood T cell repertoires in COVID-19. Whole-study context: T cells, B-cell-depleted T cells, or PBMCs provided the cDNA or gDNA that served as material.

The CDR3 length is 13 residues. Germline V lookup: CDR1 SGHNT, CDR2 YENEEA. Trimming cost V 5 bases and J 8 bases, with 13 bases left between them. Generated by immunoSEQ multiplex PCR, the TCRdb table keeps only in-frame clones and is missing some. The sample consists of over 40,000 clones, 80% to 90% of them appearing once. The receptor's source is a woman of 80 years or more with acute or convalescent COVID-19. The chain joins TRBV11-3 to TRBJ1-3, with D unresolved. Sample: peripheral blood. The DNA of the CDR3 is TGTGCCAGCAGCGTTAACAGTTCAGACACCATATATTTT. Its translation: CASSVNSSDTIYF.